A single sample gave rise to the 23 T cell receptor beta chains below, sequenced in a study of blood T cell repertoires in COVID-19 (dated by TCRdb to the early 2020s). Library preparation employed the immunoSEQ multiplex PCR assay. TCRdb stores this immuneACCESS table with in-frame sequences only. Part of the clones is absent; in the studies checked, under half of the shortfall reflects unresolved V genes, and no reason is known for the rest. Recorded for this sample are 200,000 to 300,000 clones; 92% of them occurred a single time. Approximately 0.8% of the sample is in the top ten clones. The sequenced sample was peripheral blood. Receptors were obtained from a young man with COVID-19, enrolled during active disease.

The gene calls are TRBV7-2 and TRBJ1-2; D is uncertain. The germline gives CDR1 SGHTA, CDR2 FQGNSA. CDR3 length: 13 residues. V was pared by 5 bases and J by 4 bases, with 11 bases between. The CDR3 loop reads CASSAVFFYGYTF. CDR3 DNA: TGTGCCAGCAGCGCAGTCTTTTTCTATGGCTACACCTTC.

This chain links TRBV2 with TRBJ2-3, with D perhaps matching TRBD2 (5 bases). CDR3 length: 12 amino acids. The ends were cut back, 3 bases at V and 8 bases at J, with 9 bases in the middle. The V gene's germline CDR1 is SNHLY and CDR2 FYNNEI. For the CDR3, the DNA is TGTGCCAGCAGTGATAGAGGGCCTACGCAGTATTTT. Protein sequence: CASSDRGPTQYF.

The V and J genes are TRBV5-1 and TRBJ1-5, with TRBD1 as a possible D gene (6 bases). The CDR3 runs 15 residues. V lost 0 bases and J lost 8, with 15 bases in between. Germline loops: CDR1 SGHRS, CDR2 YFSETQ. The CDR3, as DNA: TGCGCCAGCAGCTTGGGATTGGGGGCGGGGGAGCCCCAGCATTTT. Translated, it gives CASSLGLGAGEPQHF.

The V gene is TRBV7-3, the J gene TRBJ2-5, with a weak D call TRBD2 (6 bases). The CDR3 extends over 14 amino acids. Germline-derived CDR1 and CDR2 are SGHTA and FQGTGA. V lost 1 base to trimming and J lost 1 base, with 7 bases between them. This chain's CDR3 is CASSLNGGQETQYF. CDR3 DNA sequence: TGTGCCAGCAGCTTAAACGGGGGCCAAGAGACCCAGTACTTC.

This chain joins TRBV6-5 and TRBJ1-5, with TRBD1 identical over 9 bases. In germline, CDR1 is MNHEY, CDR2 SVGAGI. V shed 5 bases, J shed 7 bases, and the junction held 6 bases outside the gene matches. The CDR3 contains 14 residues. CDR3 region: CASSPGQGKQPQHF. Here the CDR3 DNA reads TGTGCCAGCAGTCCAGGACAGGGGAAACAGCCCCAGCATTTT.

The gene calls are TRBV10-3 and TRBJ2-2; a weak D match, TRBD2 (7 bases). The CDR3 spans 16 residues. CDR1 is ENHRY, CDR2 SYGVKD, per germline. The ends were cut back, 7 bases at V and 2 bases at J, with 17 bases in the middle. CDR3 in amino acids: CAITQGGGANTGELFF. The CDR3 DNA follows: TGTGCCATCACCCAGGGAGGGGGGGCCAACACCGGGGAGCTGTTTTTT.

The rearrangement links TRBV5-1 to TRBJ2-6, with a tentative D call TRBD1 (5 bases). Germline-derived CDR1 and CDR2 are SGHRS and YFSETQ. The ends were cut back, 4 bases at V and 2 bases at J, with 10 bases in the middle. CDR3 length equals 15 residues. The CDR3 loop is CASSQGVTGANVLTF. CDR3 sequence (DNA): TGCGCCAGCAGCCAAGGGGTCACTGGGGCCAACGTCCTGACTTTC.

The J gene is TRBJ2-7, the V gene TRBV12-3 or TRBV12-4; 11 positions agree with TRBD1. J was trimmed by 9 bases and V by 3 bases; bases with no gene match: 4. The CDR3 totals 13 residues. The chain's CDR3 is CASSFWGTGGQYF. The CDR3 DNA sequence: TGTGCCAGCAGTTTTTGGGGGACAGGGGGGCAGTACTTC.

The chain has TRBV4-1 and TRBJ1-2, with D unclear. Trimming stripped 0 bases from V and 0 bases from J, with 5 bases between. The CDR3 totals 14 residues. Germline CDR1 MGHRA, CDR2 YSYEKL. CDR3 sequence (DNA): TGCGCCAGCAGCCAAGACGTTTCTAACTATGGCTACACCTTC. Protein product: CASSQDVSNYGYTF.

The DNA for the CDR3 is TGTGCCAGCAGTAAGGGACAGGGGGCTAGATATGGCTACACCTTC. It codes for CASSKGQGARYGYTF. This chain uses TRBV27 with TRBJ1-2; TRBD1 matches at 12 bases. Losses at the gene ends were 5 bases for V and 5 bases for J; bases not matched to a gene: 6. There are 15 residues in the CDR3. In germline, CDR1 is MNHEY, CDR2 SMNVEV (reference sequence).

The genes are TRBV13 and TRBJ2-2; 8 bases align to TRBD1. Germline lookup yields CDR1 PRHDT and CDR2 FYEKMQ (reference sequence). The CDR3 spans 16 residues. Unmatched junction bases numbered 13, after V lost 5 bases and J lost 8 bases. The CDR3 loop reads CASSPRQGSRAGELFF. CDR3 in DNA: TGTGCCAGCAGCCCCCGACAGGGGTCAAGGGCTGGGGAGCTGTTTTTT.

J is TRBJ1-3 and V is TRBV29-1, with a weak D call TRBD1 (6 bases). This CDR3 region has 13 residues. Trimming took 5 bases from V and 0 from J, leaving 8 bases between them. CDR1 is SQVTM and CDR2 is ANQGSEA in the germline V gene. The CDR3 sequence: CSVSRGSGNTIYF. The CDR3 DNA sequence: TGCAGCGTTTCCAGGGGCTCTGGAAACACCATATATTTT.

The chain recombines TRBV10-3 with TRBJ2-2; 9 bases line up with TRBD1. CDR3 length equals 16 residues. Per germline, CDR1 ENHRY and CDR2 SYGVKD. Trimming took 0 bases from V and 2 from J; bases not matched to a gene: 1. The CDR3 DNA sequence: TGTGCCATCAGTGAGTCGACAGGGGGTAACACCGGGGAGCTGTTTTTT. Translating gives CAISESTGGNTGELFF.

The rearrangement uses TRBV28 and TRBJ2-7; the match to TRBD2 covers 7 bases. There are 15 residues in the CDR3. Germline CDR1 is MDHEN and CDR2 is SYDVKM. V lost 2 bases and J lost 4; bases outside the gene matches: 8. The chain's CDR3 is CASSLQRGGRYEQYF. CDR3 coding DNA: TGTGCCAGCAGTTTACAGCGCGGGGGTAGGTACGAGCAGTACTTC. The full variable domain, with the rest looked up from reference TRBV28 and TRBJ2-7, is DVKVTQSSRYLVKRTGEKVFLECVQDMDHENMFWYRQDPGLGLRLIYFSYDVKMKEKGDIPEGYSVSREKKERFSLILESASTNQTSMYLCASSLQRGGRYEQYFGPGTRLTVT.

The V and J genes are TRBV11-2 and TRBJ2-3; D is unresolved. This CDR3 has 13 residues. Trimming pared 7 bases from V and 4 bases from J, leaving 12 bases between. CDR1 is SGHAT and CDR2 is FQNNGV in the germline V gene. For the CDR3, the DNA is TGTGCCAGCACCATAGGCCGGGCAGATACGCAGTATTTT. This translates into CASTIGRADTQYF.

The chain couples TRBV5-1 to TRBJ2-1, with 9 bases identical to TRBD1. Germline CDR1 reads SGHRS; CDR2 reads YFSETQ. V lost 0 bases to trimming and J lost 8 bases; unmatched junction nucleotides: 9. The CDR3 is 16 residues long. CDR3 sequence (DNA): TGCGCCAGCAGCTTGGTCTCGACAGGGGGGTCCGATGAGCAGTTCTTC. This sequence encodes CASSLVSTGGSDEQFF.

CDR3 residues: CASSLVPRGGLTDTQYF. DNA for the CDR3: TGTGCCAGCAGCTTAGTTCCGCGGGGGGGCCTCACAGATACGCAGTATTTT. V usage is TRBV7-3 and J usage is TRBJ2-3; 9 nucleotides match TRBD2. After removal of 2 bases from V and 2 bases from J, the junction contained 8 bases not matched to a gene. CDR1 is SGHTA and CDR2 is FQGTGA in the germline V gene. The CDR3 contains 17 residues.

This chain links TRBV6-5 with TRBJ2-7; D remains ambiguous. This CDR3 is 11 amino acids long. The germline gives CDR1 MNHEY, CDR2 SVGAGI. V was pared by 5 bases and J by 2 bases, with 4 bases between. The CDR3 DNA reads TGTGCCAGCAGTCCTACCTACGAGCAGTACTTC. Translated, it gives CASSPTYEQYF.

The V gene is TRBV25-1, the J gene TRBJ1-1, with D uncertain. The ends were cut back, 2 bases at V and 4 bases at J, with 11 bases in the middle. The germline gives CDR1 MGHDK, CDR2 SYGVNS. This CDR3 is built from 14 residues. In DNA, the CDR3 is TGTGCCAGCAGTGAAGCGGGTACGGGCACTGAAGCTTTCTTT. Translating gives CASSEAGTGTEAFF.

The gene calls are TRBV11-2 and TRBJ1-3; 12 positions match TRBD1. CDR1 and CDR2 (germline): SGHAT, FQNNGV. CDR3 length: 18 residues. J gave up 5 bases and V 5 bases, and 13 bases lay outside the gene matches. In nucleotides, the CDR3 is TGTGCCAGCAGCGAAAATTCCGGGACAGGGGGCCGGAGAAACACCATATATTTT. Translating it yields CASSENSGTGGRRNTIYF.

The V gene is TRBV27, the J gene TRBJ2-6; D is unresolved. There are 15 residues in the CDR3. CDR1 MNHEY and CDR2 SMNVEV come from the germline V gene (reference sequence). Trimming cost V 4 bases and J 0 bases, with 7 bases left between them. The CDR3 sequence: CASSYRSSGANVLTF. Here the CDR3 DNA reads TGTGCCAGCAGTTACCGGAGCTCTGGGGCCAACGTCCTGACTTTC.

The chain joins TRBV5-5 to TRBJ1-2; D remains unclear. The CDR3 has 14 residues. The germline V and J ends were trimmed by 2 bases and 0 bases, with 8 bases remaining between them. Germline lookup yields CDR1 SGHKS and CDR2 YYEKEE (reference sequence). The CDR3 region has the DNA TGTGCCAGCAGCTTCTACAGAGCTAACTATGGCTACACCTTC. Amino acid sequence: CASSFYRANYGYTF. The full variable domain, completed using reference TRBV5-5 and TRBJ1-2, is DAGVTQSPTHLIKTRGQQVTLRCSPISGHKSVSWYQQVLGQGPQFIFQYYEKEERGRGNFPDRFSARQFPNYSSELNVNALLLGDSALYLCASSFYRANYGYTFGSGTRLTVV.

This chain joins TRBV5-6 and TRBJ2-3; 7 bases line up with TRBD2. CDR1 is SGHDT, CDR2 YYEEEE, per germline. V lost 2 bases to trimming and J lost 6 bases; unmatched junction nucleotides: 18. The length of the CDR3 is 18 residues. CDR3: CASSFRRAGIQLRDTQYF. The DNA for the CDR3 is TGTGCCAGCAGCTTTCGTAGAGCGGGAATACAGCTTAGGGATACGCAGTATTTT.